This entry lists 21 T cell receptor beta chains sequenced from one sample in a study of identical twins. TCRdb recomputed calls from the 5' RACE reads with MiXCR, one row per CDR3 protein. The sample records approximately 260,000 distinct CDR3 sequences, over 12% being singletons. The material sequenced was memory (CD45RO+) T cells sorted from blood. These receptors were collected from a woman aged 18-29 years in good health.

V gene TRBV7-6 combines with J gene TRBJ2-3, with a possible D match to TRBD2 (5 bases). This CDR3 spans 16 amino acids. Per germline, CDR1 SGHVS and CDR2 FNYEAQ. V shed 0 bases and J shed 0 bases, with 10 bases lying between them. The CDR3 DNA reads TGTGCCAGCAGCTTAGCAACGGGGTCTAGCACAGATACGCAGTATTTT. Protein sequence: CASSLATGSSTDTQYF.

This clonotype was recorded at least ten times. The V and J genes are TRBV5-1 and TRBJ2-7; D uncertain. The CDR3 extends over 15 amino acids. Germline CDR1 is SGHRS and CDR2 is YFSETQ. V lost 0 bases and J 1 base, leaving 11 bases between the germline ends. CDR3 bases: TGCGCCAGCAGCTTGGCCTTGGGAAATTCCTACGAGCAGTACTTC. This codes for CASSLALGNSYEQYF.

This clonotype was counted only a few times. This chain links TRBV20-1 with TRBJ2-7; D tentatively fits TRBD1 or TRBD2 (5 bases each). CDR3 length equals 15 residues. Germline V gene sequence: CDR1 DFQATT, CDR2 SNEGSKA (reference sequence). V lost 3 bases, J lost 4 bases, and 19 bases lay in between. The CDR3 DNA reads as TGCAGTGCTAGGCTCCCCGGGACCCAAAAATACGAGCAGTACTTC. Translated: CSARLPGTQKYEQYF.

This clonotype is categorized as medium-sized. The J gene is TRBJ2-7, the V gene TRBV11-2; D call uncertain. V lost 7 bases and J 3 bases, leaving 10 bases between the germline ends. Looked up from germline, CDR1 is SGHAT and CDR2 is FQNNGV. The CDR3 has 12 amino acids. The DNA for the CDR3 is TGTGCCAGCACCCCAATCGGCTACGAGCAGTACTTC. Its protein product is CASTPIGYEQYF.

This clonotype appeared many times. The chain links TRBV7-3 to TRBJ1-2; D not resolved. CDR3 length: 19 amino acids. Trimming pared 0 bases from V and 5 bases from J, leaving 25 bases between. Germline values: CDR1 SGHTA, CDR2 FQGTGA. This CDR3 is CASSLTEAPRLYPPYGYTF. The DNA for the CDR3 is TGTGCCAGCAGCTTAACTGAGGCTCCCAGGCTCTACCCTCCTTATGGCTACACCTTC.

The table lists this clonotype with many counts. V is TRBV12-3 or TRBV12-4 and J is TRBJ1-5; D gene ambiguous. Between the trimmed V and J ends, which lost 6 bases and 11 bases, there was a span of 14 bases. CDR3 length: 12 amino acids. In DNA form, the CDR3 reads TGTGCCAGCAGCCGGACTGGCACAGCCCAGCATTTT. This codes for CASSRTGTAQHF.

This clonotype has a handful of counts. The rearrangement joins TRBV11-3 to TRBJ1-1, with D perhaps TRBD1 (5 bases). Trimming pared 5 bases from V and 4 bases from J, leaving 14 bases between. The CDR3 covers 14 residues. The germline V gene has CDR1 SGHNT and CDR2 YENEEA. CDR3 sequence reads: CASSKRRGGTEAFF. Here the CDR3 DNA reads TGTGCCAGCAGCAAACGACGGGGCGGCACTGAAGCTTTCTTT.

CDR3 loop: CSASDRGGNQPQHF. The CDR3 DNA follows: TGCAGTGCTAGTGACAGGGGCGGCAATCAGCCCCAGCATTTT. The gene calls are TRBV20-1 and TRBJ1-5; 8 bases match TRBD1. There are 14 residues in the CDR3. Germline V gene lookup returns CDR1 DFQATT and CDR2 SNEGSKA (reference sequence). The junction had 3 bases not matched to a gene; V was cut back by 3 bases and J by 2 bases.

This clonotype has just a few counts. V usage is TRBV5-1 and J usage is TRBJ2-7; D is possibly TRBD2 (6 bases). The CDR3 runs 14 residues. CDR1 and CDR2 (germline): SGHRS, YFSETQ. V lost 6 bases to trimming and J lost 0 bases, with 13 bases between them. CDR3 sequence reads: CASNRDSYSYEQYF. The CDR3 DNA reads as TGCGCCAGCAATCGGGACTCTTACTCCTACGAGCAGTACTTC.

The chain joins TRBV10-3 to TRBJ2-2, with D tentatively TRBD1 or TRBD2 (5 bases each). Germline CDR1 reads ENHRY; CDR2 reads SYGVKD. Trimming stripped 6 bases from V and 0 bases from J, with 11 bases between. The CDR3 consists of 15 residues. The CDR3 region is CAIRTGTANTGELFF. DNA for the CDR3: TGTGCCATCAGGACCGGGACCGCGAACACCGGGGAGCTGTTTTTT.

This clonotype was counted ten times or more. This rearrangement joins TRBV5-1 to TRBJ2-7; perhaps TRBD1 as D (6 bases). Trimming removed 8 bases at V and 2 bases at J, with 14 bases between. The CDR3 spans 13 residues. Per germline, CDR1 SGHRS and CDR2 YFSETQ. The CDR3 sequence: CASVDRTAYEQYF. The DNA of the CDR3 is TGCGCCAGTGTTGACAGGACAGCCTACGAGCAGTACTTC.

The table lists this clonotype with many counts. V usage is TRBV5-1 and J usage is TRBJ2-1; 14 nucleotides align to TRBD2. Germline CDR1 SGHRS, CDR2 YFSETQ. V lost 4 bases to trimming and J lost 7 bases; unmatched junction nucleotides: 7. This CDR3 contains 16 residues. The CDR3 DNA follows: TGCGCCAGCAGCCCGACTAGCGGGAGGGCGGAAAATGAGCAGTTCTTC. Translating it yields CASSPTSGRAENEQFF.

The table lists this clonotype with many counts. This rearrangement joins TRBV10-3 to TRBJ1-5; D gene unclear. Germline assignment: CDR1 ENHRY and CDR2 SYGVKD. Trimming removed 4 bases at V and 7 bases at J, with 11 bases between. The CDR3 covers 13 residues. CDR3 protein: CAISAGSRQPQHF. For the CDR3, the DNA is TGTGCCATCAGTGCGGGTTCAAGGCAGCCCCAGCATTTT.

This clonotype was detected many times. The chain carries TRBV20-1 and TRBJ2-1, with 8 bases identical to TRBD2. Trimming took 6 bases from V and 6 from J; bases not matched to a gene: 7. Germline V gene lookup returns CDR1 DFQATT and CDR2 SNEGSKA (reference sequence). The CDR3 length is 13 residues. In nucleotides, the CDR3 is TGCAGTGCCCTCCCCGGGACTAGCAATGAGCAGTTCTTC. The encoded protein is CSALPGTSNEQFF.

This sequence joins TRBV7-8 and TRBJ2-1; D ambiguous. Germline CDR1 is SGHVS and CDR2 is FQNEAQ. The CDR3 spans 14 residues. The ends were cut back, 5 bases at V and 7 bases at J, with 15 bases in the middle. In DNA form, the CDR3 reads TGTGCCAGCAGCCGGAAAGTCGCTATTAATGAGCAGTTCTTC. Encoded protein: CASSRKVAINEQFF.

The rearrangement joins TRBV20-1 to TRBJ2-2, with D perhaps being TRBD1 or TRBD2 (6 bases each). Germline loops: CDR1 DFQATT, CDR2 SNEGSKA (reference sequence). V was cut by 5 bases and J by 5 bases, with 15 bases left in between. The CDR3 spans 14 residues. The CDR3 DNA follows: TGCAGTGCTGCGAGGGGGGCCCAAACCGGGGAGCTGTTTTTT. This gives the protein CSAARGAQTGELFF.

The chain recombines TRBV12-3 or TRBV12-4 with TRBJ1-2, with D possibly being TRBD1 (6 bases). Trimming took off 8 bases at V and 5 bases at J, with 24 bases between the two ends. The CDR3 is 16 residues long. For the CDR3, the DNA is TGTGCCAGCTCAATTACTATACAGGGCCTGCAATATGGCTACACCTTC. Residues: CASSITIQGLQYGYTF.

This clonotype was seen a handful of times. V and J are TRBV10-3 and TRBJ2-2; D not certain. The CDR3 totals 17 residues. V lost 4 bases, J lost 0 bases, and 15 bases lay in between. Germline CDR1 is ENHRY and CDR2 is SYGVKD. CDR3: CAISVRDRRTNTGELFF. The CDR3 DNA sequence: TGTGCCATCAGTGTGCGAGATAGACGTACGAACACCGGGGAGCTGTTTTTT.

The chain combines TRBV7-9 with TRBJ1-4; TRBD1 might be the D (6 bases). The V end was cut by 5 bases, the J end by 7 bases, with 17 bases between. CDR1 is SEHNR and CDR2 is FQNEAQ in the germline V gene (reference sequence). The CDR3 is 15 amino acids. The CDR3 sequence is CASSLFDRSSEKLFF. CDR3 DNA: TGTGCCAGCAGCCTTTTTGACAGGTCGAGTGAAAAACTGTTTTTT. The full variable domain, in which reference TRBV7-9 and TRBJ1-4 provide the parts outside the CDR3, is DTGVSQNPRHKITKRGQNVTFRCDPISEHNRLYWYRQTLGQGPEFLTYFQNEAQLEKSRLLSDRFSAERPKGSFSTLEIQRTEQGDSAMYLCASSLFDRSSEKLFFGSGTQLSVL.

This clonotype has just a few counts. This sequence joins TRBV11-2 and TRBJ2-5, with 8 bases fitting TRBD2. V shed 2 bases, J shed 5 bases, and the junction held 7 bases outside the gene matches. CDR1 is SGHAT, CDR2 FQNNGV, per germline. The CDR3 is 15 amino acids. The CDR3: CASSLREAGVETQYF. CDR3 in DNA: TGTGCCAGCAGCTTAAGGGAAGCGGGAGTGGAGACCCAGTACTTC.

This clonotype came up a few times. The chain combines TRBV5-1 with TRBJ2-1; 7 nucleotides agree with TRBD2. CDR3 length: 17 residues. Germline loops: CDR1 SGHRS, CDR2 YFSETQ. J lost 2 bases, V lost 6 bases, and 14 bases had no gene match. DNA for the CDR3: TGCGCCAGCACGCATTTAGGGGCGGGAGTTACCTACAATGAGCAGTTCTTC. Protein: CASTHLGAGVTYNEQFF. Filled out from reference TRBV5-1 and TRBJ2-1, the complete variable domain reads KAGVTQTPRYLIKTRGQQVTLSCSPISGHRSVSWYQQTPGQGLQFLFEYFSETQRNKGNFPGRFSGRQFSNSRSEMNVSTLELGDSALYLCASTHLGAGVTYNEQFFGPGTRLTVL.